The clone carrying this TCR beta chain showed up just a few times. Original processing notes: Estimated nucleated cell counts came from reference gene primer amplification. The table came from immunoSEQ multiplex PCR; TCRdb's copy has only in-frame clones and leaves some out. The DNA was the basis for D and trimming; V, J and clone size are from that table. The profile shows around 380,000 clones, 70% to 85% of them singletons. The data belong to a study of blood T cell repertoires in COVID-19. About the study: Researchers got acute and convalescent COVID-19 samples from the United States, Italy and Spain. Nucleic acid was either cDNA or gDNA, and it came from T cells, B-cell-depleted T cells, or PBMCs.

This CDR3 contains 13 residues. Trimming removed 2 bases at V and 5 bases at J, with 9 bases between. Germline-derived CDR1 and CDR2 are LNHNV and YYDKDF (reference sequence). The chain is built from TRBV15 and TRBJ1-2, with D unresolved. Sequenced sample: peripheral blood. This receptor was identified in a human donor with acute or convalescent COVID-19. The donor label of this sample is uncertain. CDR3 residues: CATSRLADYGYTF. CDR3 nucleotide sequence: TGTGCCACCAGCAGATTGGCCGATTATGGCTACACCTTC.